The clone carrying this T cell receptor beta chain was detected once. Its cognate antigen is unknown. The sample belongs to a study of CD8 T cells in ankylosing spondylitis. General study points: Some of these motif variants have turned up before, in reports on reactive arthritis synovial fluid and blood. Reportedly, matched ankylosing spondylitis synovial fluid was significantly enriched for disease-linked clones.

Generation of TCR beta libraries employed quantitative 5'-RACE incorporating molecular barcodes. TCRdb fed the 5' RACE reads into MiXCR, producing one record per CDR3 protein. This table has tens of thousands of distinct CDR3 sequences, under 5.5% appearing once. V was cut by 6 bases and J by 1 base, with 17 bases left in between. There are 16 residues in the CDR3. Germline assignment: CDR1 SGHRS and CDR2 YFSETQ. The V gene is TRBV5-1, the J gene TRBJ2-1; D possibly corresponds to TRBD1 (6 bases). The source of this sequence is a male donor with ankylosing spondylitis or in good health (not recorded which). What was sequenced was blood, either unsorted or a sorted T cell fraction (not recorded which). In DNA form, the CDR3 reads TGCGCCAGCATCCTTGAGGTGGGGGCTTCCTACAATGAGCAGTTCTTC. Translation: CASILEVGASYNEQFF.